The entry below describes one T cell receptor (beta chain). Its antigen remains unidentified. One entry per CDR3 protein, called by TCRdb with MiXCR from the 5' RACE reads. The table has under 900,000 distinct CDR3 sequences, approximately 13% seen once. This CDR3 has 15 amino acids. V lost 3 bases, J lost 0 bases, and 9 bases lay in between. CDR1 is MNHNS, CDR2 SASEGT, per germline. The data were obtained in a study of identical twins. Broader study findings: Out-of-frame TCR alpha sharing observed in monozygotic twins exceeded model estimates.

These sequences were also reported in another study, on yellow fever vaccine responses in identical twins.

V gene TRBV6-1 combines with J gene TRBJ1-5; no clear D gene. Sample: PBMCs. The TCR comes from a woman aged 18-35 years in good health. The CDR3 is CASSEAGVSNQPQHF. The CDR3 DNA follows: TGTGCCAGCAGTGAGGCAGGAGTTAGCAATCAGCCCCAGCATTTT.